The rows below give T cell receptor beta chains drawn from one sample of a study of response to subunit inactivated influenza vaccine. Via MiXCR, TCRdb re-called the RT-PCR reads, giving one row per CDR3 protein. In the table there are roughly 570,000 distinct CDR3 sequences, less than 15% of which are singletons. Sample: PBMCs from blood, taken roughly 13 days after vaccination. The source is a man aged 50 or older who received an inactivated influenza vaccine. CDR3s include the opening cysteine and the closing phenylalanine or tryptophan. The D gene is left open where the match is weak. Only some rows state a clone size, as once, few, many or a class for expanded clones.

J	size	V	D	CDR3	DNA
TRBJ1-4	few	TRBV6-1	.	CASSESGEKLFF	TGTGCCAGCAGTGAATCCGGCGAAAAACTGTTTTTT
TRBJ2-7	few	TRBV12-3/TRBV12-4	.	CASSLWTVHEQYF	TGTGCCAGCAGTTTATGGACCGTTCACGAGCAGTACTTC
TRBJ2-7	few	TRBV9	TRBD1	CASSVEGTAYYEQYF	TGTGCCAGCAGCGTAGAGGGGACAGCTTACTACGAGCAGTACTTC
TRBJ2-5	few	TRBV5-1	.	CASSQTTGKPQYF	TGCGCCAGCAGCCAGACCACAGGGAAGCCCCAGTACTTC
TRBJ2-1	many	TRBV12-3/TRBV12-4	.	CASSLSSENNEQFF	TGTGCCAGCAGTTTGAGTTCAGAGAACAATGAGCAGTTCTTC
TRBJ1-5	.	TRBV21-1	.	CASFHPGLEYFSQHF	TGTGCCAGCTTCCACCCCGGTCTCGAATATTTTTCCCAGCATTTT
TRBJ1-5	few	TRBV6-2/TRBV6-3	TRBD1	CASSDRARYSNQPQHF	TGTGCCAGCAGCGACAGGGCACGCTATAGCAATCAGCCCCAGCATTTT
TRBJ2-2	few	TRBV7-7	TRBD1	CASSPRQGVSVTGELFF	TGTGCCAGCAGCCCCCGACAGGGGGTATCGGTCACCGGGGAGCTGTTTTTT
TRBJ1-1	few	TRBV20-1	TRBD1	CSARGTGGDTEAFF	TGCAGTGCTAGAGGGACAGGGGGGGACACTGAAGCTTTCTTT
TRBJ2-1	.	TRBV18	.	CASSPRSGLWQFF	TGTGCCAGCTCACCAAGGTCGGGGCTGTGGCAGTTCTTC
TRBJ2-6	.	TRBV2	TRBD1	CASEPGTGILSSGANVLTF	TGTGCCAGCGAGCCGGGGACAGGGATTCTCTCCTCTGGGGCCAACGTCCTGACTTTC
TRBJ2-7	few	TRBV7-9	.	CASSLGGSPSYEQYF	TGTGCCAGCAGCTTAGGAGGTAGTCCATCCTACGAGCAGTACTTC
TRBJ1-4	.	TRBV4-1	TRBD1	CASSQEEGAATNEKLFF	TGCGCCAGCAGCCAAGAAGAGGGGGCTGCAACTAATGAAAAACTGTTTTTT
TRBJ2-5	.	TRBV5-1	.	CASSSGWGNLIQETQYF	TGCGCCAGCAGCTCCGGGTGGGGAAACCTCATTCAAGAGACCCAGTACTTC
TRBJ2-1	.	TRBV20-1	.	CSARGSSGSIYEQFF	TGCAGTGCTAGAGGATCCAGCGGGTCCATCTATGAGCAGTTCTTC
TRBJ1-1	many	TRBV4-1	.	CASSQDWRGDTEAFF	TGCGCCAGCAGCCAAGATTGGAGGGGGGACACTGAAGCTTTCTTT
TRBJ2-2	few	TRBV9	.	CASSPRAGQNTGELFF	TGTGCCAGCAGCCCGAGAGCGGGACAGAACACCGGGGAGCTGTTTTTT
TRBJ2-7	few	TRBV6-6	.	CASSQLIDNEQYF	TGTGCCAGCAGTCAATTGATTGACAACGAGCAGTACTTC
TRBJ2-3	few	TRBV7-2	TRBD1	CASSLVPVGQGAKDTQYF	TGTGCCAGCAGCTTAGTGCCGGTAGGACAGGGGGCGAAAGATACGCAGTATTTT
TRBJ2-7	many	TRBV12-3/TRBV12-4	.	CASSLAGEQYF	TGTGCCAGCAGTTTGGCGGGCGAGCAGTACTTC
TRBJ2-3	.	TRBV5-1	.	CASSRRGLTSTDTQYF	TGCGCCAGCAGCAGGAGGGGACTCACTAGCACAGATACGCAGTATTTT
TRBJ1-2	.	TRBV3-1	.	CASSHLGRHGYTF	TGTGCCAGCAGTCATTTAGGGAGGCATGGCTACACCTTC
TRBJ2-1	few	TRBV7-6	.	CASSFIGRSSYNEQFF	TGTGCCAGCAGCTTCATCGGCAGAAGCTCCTACAATGAGCAGTTCTTC
TRBJ1-2	.	TRBV7-2	.	CASSLTEGVNYGYTF	TGTGCCAGCAGCTTAACGGAAGGGGTAAACTATGGCTACACCTTC
TRBJ2-3	.	TRBV20-1	.	CSARETPSTQYF	TGCAGTGCTAGAGAGACTCCCAGCACGCAGTATTTT
TRBJ2-2	.	TRBV7-2	TRBD1	CASRTDRAGTGELFF	TGTGCCAGCAGAACCGACAGGGCGGGCACCGGGGAGCTGTTTTTT
TRBJ2-1	.	TRBV20-1	.	CSARDVGRIGEQFF	TGCAGTGCTAGGGACGTCGGCAGGATAGGCGAGCAGTTCTTC
TRBJ2-1	.	TRBV6-1	TRBD2	CASKGLAGTPYNEQFF	TGTGCCAGCAAAGGACTAGCGGGAACCCCCTACAATGAGCAGTTCTTC
TRBJ2-2	few	TRBV20-1	.	CSARDGWRENTGELFF	TGCAGTGCTAGAGATGGGTGGCGGGAGAACACCGGGGAGCTGTTTTTT
TRBJ1-1	.	TRBV12-3/TRBV12-4	.	CASSAGVTEAFF	TGTGCCAGCAGTGCGGGGGTTACTGAAGCTTTCTTT
TRBJ2-3	.	TRBV2	.	CASSDEGNTQYF	TGTGCCAGCAGTGATGAGGGAAATACGCAGTATTTT
TRBJ1-3	.	TRBV19	.	CASSTRGSGNTIYF	TGTGCCAGTAGTACTCGAGGGTCTGGAAACACCATATATTTT
TRBJ2-5	.	TRBV28	.	CASSPGSLETQYF	TGTGCCAGTTCCCCGGGCAGTCTGGAGACCCAGTACTTC
TRBJ2-3	.	TRBV5-6	.	CASSLSGYTQYF	TGTGCCAGCAGCTTGAGTGGGTATACGCAGTATTTT
TRBJ1-2	.	TRBV18	.	CASSPGTDQLSGYTF	TGTGCCAGCTCACCAGGGACGGACCAACTATCGGGCTACACCTTC